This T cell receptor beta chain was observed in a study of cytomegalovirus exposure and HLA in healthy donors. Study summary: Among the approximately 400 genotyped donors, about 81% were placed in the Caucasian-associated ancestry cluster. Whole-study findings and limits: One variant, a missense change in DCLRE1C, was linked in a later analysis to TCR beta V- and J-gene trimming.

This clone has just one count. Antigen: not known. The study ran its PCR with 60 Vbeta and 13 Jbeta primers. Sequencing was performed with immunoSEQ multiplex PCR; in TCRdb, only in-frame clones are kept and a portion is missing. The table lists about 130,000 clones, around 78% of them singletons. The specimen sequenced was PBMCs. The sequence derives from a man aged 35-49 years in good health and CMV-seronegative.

The CDR3 sequence: CASSATGTGRNEQFF. As DNA, the CDR3 is TGTGCCAGCAGCGCAACCGGGACAGGGCGCAATGAGCAGTTCTTC. This chain connects TRBV9 to TRBJ2-1; 9 nucleotides line up with TRBD1. Germline-derived CDR1 and CDR2 are SGDLS and YYNGEE. CDR3 size: 15 residues. The junction had 7 bases not matched to a gene; V was cut back by 3 bases and J by 6 bases.